The source of this T cell receptor (beta chain) is a study of CD8 T cells in ankylosing spondylitis. TCRdb recomputed calls from the 5' RACE reads with MiXCR, one row per CDR3 protein. The sample yields fewer than 200,000 distinct CDR3 sequences, 15% to 20% seen once. This clonotype occurred many times. CDR3 length: 14 residues. From germline, CDR1 is LGHNA and CDR2 YSLEER. The V gene lost 4 bases and the J gene lost 6 bases, with 15 bases spanning the gap. This TCR came from a male donor aged 10 to 35 with ankylosing spondylitis or in good health (not recorded which). The rearrangement links TRBV4-3 to TRBJ1-1; D remains ambiguous. Sequenced sample: blood, either unsorted or a sorted T cell fraction (not recorded which). The CDR3 DNA sequence: TGCGCCAGCAGCCGGCTCGGCCTGTTAGCTGAAGCTTTCTTT. Its protein is CASSRLGLLAEAFF.